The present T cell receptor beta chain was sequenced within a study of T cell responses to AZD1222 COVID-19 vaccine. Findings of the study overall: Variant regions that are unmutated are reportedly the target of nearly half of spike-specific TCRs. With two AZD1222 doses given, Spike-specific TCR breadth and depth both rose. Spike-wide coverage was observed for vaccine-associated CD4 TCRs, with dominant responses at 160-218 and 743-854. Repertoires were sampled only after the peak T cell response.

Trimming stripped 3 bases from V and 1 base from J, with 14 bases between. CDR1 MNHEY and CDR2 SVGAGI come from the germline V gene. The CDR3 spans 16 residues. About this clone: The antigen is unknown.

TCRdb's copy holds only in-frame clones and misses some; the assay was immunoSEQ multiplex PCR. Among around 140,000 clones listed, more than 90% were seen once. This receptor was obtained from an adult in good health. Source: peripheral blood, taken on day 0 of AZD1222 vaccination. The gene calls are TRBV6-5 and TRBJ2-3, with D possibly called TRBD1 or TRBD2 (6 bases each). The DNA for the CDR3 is TGTGCCAGCAGTTATTGGGGGGCGTCCGGCACAGATACGCAGTATTTT. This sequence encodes CASSYWGASGTDTQYF.